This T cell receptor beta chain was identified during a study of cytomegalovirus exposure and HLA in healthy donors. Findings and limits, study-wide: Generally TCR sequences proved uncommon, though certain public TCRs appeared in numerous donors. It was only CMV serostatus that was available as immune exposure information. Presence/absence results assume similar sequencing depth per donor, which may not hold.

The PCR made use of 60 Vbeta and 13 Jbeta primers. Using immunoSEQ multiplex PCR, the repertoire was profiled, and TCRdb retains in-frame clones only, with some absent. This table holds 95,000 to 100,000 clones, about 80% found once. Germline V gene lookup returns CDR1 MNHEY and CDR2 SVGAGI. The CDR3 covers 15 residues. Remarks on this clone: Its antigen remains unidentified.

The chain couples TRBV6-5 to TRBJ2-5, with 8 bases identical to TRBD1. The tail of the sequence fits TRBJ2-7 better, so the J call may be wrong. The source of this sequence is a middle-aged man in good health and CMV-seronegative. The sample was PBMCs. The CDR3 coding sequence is TGTGCCAGCAGTTACCCAGGGACAGGCACCTACGAGCAGTACTTC. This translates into CASSYPGTGTYEQYF.